This T cell receptor (beta chain) emerged from a study of breast tumors, draining lymph nodes, adjacent tissues. Broader study findings: Data only fit, rather than demonstrated, lymph node origin of most tumor T cells. Tumor repertoires ranked between lymph nodes and nontumor tissue in diversity, with V and J gene preferences. Data fit most tumor T cells coming from lymph node, expanding in tumor.

TCRdb reanalysed the multiplex PCR reads using MiXCR and keeps one entry per CDR3 protein. The repertoire holds approximately 47,000 distinct CDR3 sequences, with under 30% as singletons. This clonotype was recorded a few times. Its antigen is not identified. The germline gives CDR1 SGHTS, CDR2 YDEGEE. Trimming stripped 0 bases from V and 7 bases from J, with 13 bases between. CDR3 length: 14 residues. The sample taken for sequencing was breast tumor tissue. The chain employs TRBV5-8 and TRBJ2-5; TRBD1 might be the D (6 bases). The sequence came from a female donor with breast cancer. Some clones in this sample may be carry-over from other donors' samples. CDR3 region: CASSLGDTALTQYF. The CDR3, as DNA: TGTGCCAGCAGCTTGGGGGACACGGCCTTGACCCAGTACTTC.